The 10 T cell receptor beta chains below come from one sample, sequenced in a study of blood T cell repertoires in COVID-19. The data were produced by immunoSEQ multiplex PCR, yet TCRdb's version contains in-frame clones alone and is incomplete. This table holds approximately 49,000 clones, less than 85% found once. Sequenced sample: peripheral blood. The receptors here all came from a middle-aged man with acute or convalescent COVID-19.

CDR3 DNA: TGTGCCTGGAGTATGGGACAGGGACGGGGCACTGAAGCTTTCTTT. Translated: CAWSMGQGRGTEAFF. The chain recombines TRBV30 with TRBJ1-1; 9 nucleotides line up with TRBD1. From germline, CDR1 is GTSNPN and CDR2 SVGIG (reference sequence). The length of the CDR3 is 15 residues. The trim removed 2 bases at V and 4 bases at J, leaving 8 bases unmatched.

This chain joins TRBV27 and TRBJ2-5; the match to TRBD2 covers 8 bases. CDR1 is MNHEY, CDR2 SMNVEV, per germline (reference sequence). V lost 5 bases, J lost 5 bases, and 7 bases stayed unmatched. There are 14 residues in the CDR3. CDR3 region: CASSPRGGQETQYF. In DNA form, the CDR3 reads TGTGCCAGCAGTCCACGGGGGGGCCAGGAGACCCAGTACTTC.

The rearrangement joins TRBV2 to TRBJ1-5; a possible D gene is TRBD1 (5 bases). Germline V gives CDR1 SNHLY, CDR2 FYNNEI. The ends were cut back, 0 bases at V and 0 bases at J, with 18 bases in the middle. The CDR3 extends over 19 amino acids. The DNA for the CDR3 is TGTGCCAGCAGTGAAGCAGCGGGGTATTGGGGGTATAGCAATCAGCCCCAGCATTTT. Translation: CASSEAAGYWGYSNQPQHF.

The rearrangement links TRBV11-2 to TRBJ1-2; the D is unclear. CDR3 length equals 15 residues. Germline loops: CDR1 SGHAT, CDR2 FQNNGV. Trimming took 0 bases from V and 4 from J, leaving 12 bases between them. This CDR3 is CASSLDDSGTYGYTF. The CDR3 DNA reads as TGTGCCAGCAGCTTAGATGATTCAGGAACCTATGGCTACACCTTC.

The chain recombines TRBV7-2 with TRBJ2-3; possible D gene TRBD2, 6 bases. The CDR3 length is 17 residues. V lost 4 bases, J lost 3 bases, and 20 bases lay in between. CDR1 and CDR2 from the germline V gene are SGHTA and FQGNSA. This chain's CDR3 is CASSSPYRTEGTDTQYF. For the CDR3, the DNA is TGTGCCAGCAGCTCCCCCTATCGGACGGAGGGGACAGATACGCAGTATTTT.

Here the CDR3 DNA reads TGTGCCAGCAAAATGGGGGGTACCAATGAAAAACTGTTTTTT. It translates to CASKMGGTNEKLFF. This chain links TRBV11-2 with TRBJ1-4, with a weak D call TRBD1 (5 bases). The CDR3 has 14 amino acids. The germline CDR1 and CDR2 sequences are SGHAT and FQNNGV. V gave up 7 bases and J gave up 5 bases, with 14 bases separating them. The full variable domain, in which reference TRBV11-2 and TRBJ1-4 provide the parts outside the CDR3, is EAGVAQSPRYKIIEKRQSVAFWCNPISGHATLYWYQQILGQGPKLLIQFQNNGVVDDSQLPKDRFSAERLKGVDSTLKIQPAKLEDSAVYLCASKMGGTNEKLFFGSGTQLSVL.

CDR3 bases: TGCGCCAGCAGTCAGGACTCAAACGGGATCTACGAGCAGTACTTC. It specifies CASSQDSNGIYEQYF. V is TRBV10-2 and J is TRBJ2-7; perhaps TRBD2 as D (5 bases). Deletions cut 5 bases from V and 3 bases from J, with 17 bases between. Germline CDR1 is WSHSY and CDR2 is SAAADI. The CDR3 sequence is 15 residues long.

The chain joins TRBV7-9 to TRBJ1-1, with 8 bases lining up with TRBD1. V gave up 3 bases and J gave up 3 bases; unmatched junction bases: 9. Germline V CDR1 and CDR2: SEHNR, FQNEAQ (reference sequence). The CDR3 sequence is 16 residues long. The CDR3 loop is CASSFLQGGLDTEAFF. The CDR3 DNA sequence: TGTGCCAGCAGCTTCCTACAGGGGGGCTTGGACACTGAAGCTTTCTTT. The variable domain in full, with the rest retrieved from reference TRBV7-9 and TRBJ1-1, is DTGVSQNPRHKITKRGQNVTFRCDPISEHNRLYWYRQTLGQGPEFLTYFQNEAQLEKSRLLSDRFSAERPKGSFSTLEIQRTEQGDSAMYLCASSFLQGGLDTEAFFGQGTRLTVV.

The chain uses TRBV3-1 (or the pseudogene TRBV3-2) and TRBJ2-1, with 11 bases identical to TRBD2. J lost 3 bases, V lost 0 bases, and 1 base had no gene match. The CDR3 loop spans 16 amino acids. Per germline, CDR1 LGHDT and CDR2 YNNKEL (reference sequence). The CDR3 DNA reads as TGTGCCAGCAGCCAAGAGACTAGCGGGGTCTACAATGAGCAGTTCTTC. It specifies CASSQETSGVYNEQFF.

The genes are TRBV15 and TRBJ2-5; tentatively, D is TRBD1 (6 bases). The germline V gene has CDR1 LNHNV and CDR2 YYDKDF (reference sequence). The CDR3 extends over 13 amino acids. Trimming took off 0 bases at V and 4 bases at J, with 6 bases between the two ends. CDR3 DNA sequence: TGTGCCACCAGCAGAGACAGGGGAGAGACCCAGTACTTC. Protein sequence: CATSRDRGETQYF.